Following are 17 T cell receptor beta chains from one sample sequenced in a study of blood T cell repertoires in COVID-19. The data were produced by immunoSEQ multiplex PCR, yet TCRdb's version contains in-frame clones alone and is incomplete. The sample carries over 60,000 clones, roughly 90% recorded once. Sequences were obtained from peripheral blood. The origin of the receptors is a woman of 80 years or more with active or convalescent COVID-19.

This chain connects TRBV12-5 to TRBJ1-1; 7 bases agree with TRBD1. Trimming at V came to 1 base and at J to 4 bases, leaving 0 bases not matched to a gene. The CDR3 totals 13 residues. Per germline, CDR1 LGHNT and CDR2 FRNRAP. This CDR3 is CASGLGTGTEAFF. For the CDR3, the DNA is TGTGCTAGTGGTTTGGGGACAGGCACTGAAGCTTTCTTT.

The rearrangement joins TRBV5-1 to TRBJ2-7, with 8 bases matching TRBD1. V lost 3 bases to trimming and J lost 3 bases; unmatched junction nucleotides: 5. Germline CDR1 reads SGHRS; CDR2 reads YFSETQ. The CDR3 extends over 14 amino acids. The CDR3 spells CASSSGQGGYEQYF. The CDR3 DNA is TGCGCCAGCAGCTCCGGACAGGGTGGCTACGAGCAGTACTTC.

This chain connects TRBV4-1 to TRBJ1-1, with D hard to call. Germline assignment: CDR1 MGHRA and CDR2 YSYEKL. The CDR3 contains 14 residues. V was cut by 1 base and J by 0 bases, with 6 bases left in between. The CDR3: CASSQGSLNTEAFF. For the CDR3, the DNA is TGCGCCAGCAGCCAAGGGAGTTTGAACACTGAAGCTTTCTTT.

The gene calls are TRBV29-1 and TRBJ1-2; a possible D gene is TRBD1 (5 bases). CDR1 and CDR2 (germline): SQVTM, ANQGSEA. This CDR3 has 12 amino acids. The V gene lost 7 bases and the J gene lost 0 bases, with 9 bases spanning the gap. The CDR3 spells CSGGATNYGYTF. In nucleotides, the CDR3 is TGCAGCGGCGGGGCCACTAACTATGGCTACACCTTC.

J is TRBJ2-7 and V is TRBV6-2 or TRBV6-3; 9 bases agree with TRBD2. The CDR3 covers 17 residues. Trimming removed 2 bases from V and 7 bases from J; junction bases left unmatched: 15. CDR1 is MNHEY, CDR2 SVGEGT, per germline. CDR3: CASSYGVAGAVVIEQYF. CDR3 DNA sequence: TGTGCCAGCAGTTACGGGGTAGCGGGGGCCGTCGTCATAGAGCAGTACTTC.

The chain recombines TRBV7-2 with TRBJ1-1, with 7 nucleotides matching TRBD1. J lost 4 bases, V lost 3 bases, and 8 bases had no gene match. The CDR3 covers 15 residues. Per germline, CDR1 SGHTA and CDR2 FQGNSA. The CDR3 DNA sequence: TGTGCCAGCAGCTTGTCGTCCCAGGGGGGCACTGAAGCTTTCTTT. It specifies CASSLSSQGGTEAFF.

The chain combines TRBV18 with TRBJ2-4; D perhaps matches TRBD1 (6 bases). The V end was cut by 3 bases, the J end by 7 bases, with 16 bases between. This CDR3 contains 15 residues. Germline V CDR1 and CDR2: KGHSH, LQKENI. CDR3 DNA sequence: TGTGCCAGCTCACCGCCGGGAACAGGGAATAACATTCAGTACTTC. Translating it yields CASSPPGTGNNIQYF.

The gene calls are TRBV28 and TRBJ2-2, with a tentative D call TRBD2 (6 bases). Looked up from germline, CDR1 is MDHEN and CDR2 is SYDVKM. The V gene lost 3 bases and the J gene lost 4 bases, with 12 bases spanning the gap. This CDR3 contains 15 residues. CDR3 bases: TGTGCCAGCAGTTTGGGCGGGGCGGGCACCGGGGAGCTGTTTTTT. Protein product: CASSLGGAGTGELFF.

This clone was counted once. The chain combines TRBV25-1 with TRBJ1-3; the D gene is possibly TRBD1 (5 bases). Trimming shortened V by 6 bases and J by 2 bases, and 14 bases separated the two germline ends. CDR3 length: 15 amino acids. Germline values: CDR1 MGHDK, CDR2 SYGVNS. CDR3 DNA sequence: TGTGCCAGCAGCCAAGGATCGGGGGCTGGAAACACCATATATTTT. It is translated as CASSQGSGAGNTIYF. Based on the CDR3 plus reference TRBV25-1 and TRBJ1-3, the full variable domain is EADIYQTPRYLVIGTGKKITLECSQTMGHDKMYWYQQDPGMELHLIHYSYGVNSTEKGDLSSESTVSRIRTEHFPLTLESARPSHTSQYLCASSQGSGAGNTIYFGEGSWLTVV.

J is TRBJ1-2 and V is TRBV12-3 or TRBV12-4; D is unresolved. This CDR3 comprises 13 residues. The ends were cut back, 6 bases at V and 2 bases at J, with 10 bases in the middle. CDR3 region: CASRPRFNYGYTF. DNA of the CDR3: TGTGCCAGCAGGCCGCGGTTCAACTATGGCTACACCTTC.

This chain links TRBV28 with TRBJ1-5; D is perhaps TRBD1 (5 bases). V was trimmed by 5 bases and J by 7 bases, leaving 15 bases between them. The CDR3 has 14 residues. In germline, CDR1 is MDHEN, CDR2 SYDVKM. Here the CDR3 reads CASSPRQGRQPQHF. CDR3 nucleotides: TGTGCCAGCAGTCCCCGGCAGGGAAGACAGCCCCAGCATTTT. The full variable domain, with the rest looked up from reference TRBV28 and TRBJ1-5, is DVKVTQSSRYLVKRTGEKVFLECVQDMDHENMFWYRQDPGLGLRLIYFSYDVKMKEKGDIPEGYSVSREKKERFSLILESASTNQTSMYLCASSPRQGRQPQHFGDGTRLSIL.

This chain links TRBV9 with TRBJ1-6; no firm D call. The V gene's germline CDR1 is SGDLS and CDR2 YYNGEE. This CDR3 is 14 amino acids long. V was pared by 4 bases and J by 5 bases, with 10 bases between. CDR3 DNA sequence: TGTGCCAGCAGCTCTCAGGTCCATAATTCACCCCTCCACTTT. Translation gives CASSSQVHNSPLHF. The variable domain in full, with the rest retrieved from reference TRBV9 and TRBJ1-6, is DSGVTQTPKHLITATGQRVTLRCSPRSGDLSVYWYQQSLDQGLQFLIQYYNGEERAKGNILERFSAQQFPDLHSELNLSSLELGDSALYFCASSSQVHNSPLHFGNGTRLTVT.

V usage is TRBV10-3 and J usage is TRBJ1-2; 8 positions agree with TRBD1. This CDR3 comprises 14 residues. The germline CDR1 and CDR2 sequences are ENHRY and SYGVKD. J was trimmed by 8 bases and V by 4 bases; bases with no gene match: 9. CDR3 DNA: TGTGCCATCAGTGGAGGACAGGGATACGGAGGCTACACCTTC. Translation gives CAISGGQGYGGYTF.

This clone showed up just a few times. CDR3 amino acids: CSVGGRGTEKLFF. In nucleotides, the CDR3 is TGCAGCGTGGGGGGCAGGGGGACTGAAAAACTGTTTTTT. V and J are TRBV29-1 and TRBJ1-4; 7 nucleotides agree with TRBD1. This CDR3 comprises 13 residues. CDR1 SQVTM and CDR2 ANQGSEA come from the germline V gene. V shed 6 bases, J shed 7 bases, and the junction held 8 bases outside the gene matches.

This sequence joins TRBV10-3 and TRBJ2-3; 10 nucleotides align to TRBD2. V shed 6 bases, J shed 2 bases, and the junction held 8 bases outside the gene matches. CDR3 size: 16 residues. The V gene's germline CDR1 is ENHRY and CDR2 SYGVKD. The CDR3 region has the DNA TGTGCCATCAGAGACGGGACTAGCGCACCCACAGATACGCAGTATTTT. It yields the protein CAIRDGTSAPTDTQYF.

The CDR3 bases are TGTGCCAGCAGCTTATATCGCGGGGATTACAATGAGCAGTTCTTC. Translation gives CASSLYRGDYNEQFF. The J gene is TRBJ2-1, the V gene TRBV11-2, with a tentative D call TRBD2 (6 bases). Germline V CDR1 and CDR2: SGHAT, FQNNGV. V was pared by 2 bases and J by 4 bases, with 12 bases between. CDR3 length: 15 residues.

This clone was observed a few times. This chain connects TRBV7-9 to TRBJ1-2; 9 nucleotides match TRBD1. After removal of 5 bases from V and 6 bases from J, the junction contained 7 bases not matched to a gene. The CDR3 sequence is 14 residues long. Germline-derived CDR1 and CDR2 are SEHNR and FQNEAQ (reference sequence). The CDR3 region is CASSPTTGGDGYTF. In DNA form, the CDR3 reads TGTGCCAGCAGCCCAACGACAGGGGGAGATGGCTACACCTTC.